This record covers a single T cell receptor beta chain. This clone has only a few counts. This receptor's antigen is unknown. The record has no base qualities; no much larger clone is one base away. TCRbeta CDR3 regions were amplified from genomic DNA using the immunoSEQ Assay, a bias-controlled multiplex PCR. The study's processing was this. The number of nucleated cells in each sample was estimated from the amplification of reference gene primers within the assay. To quantify the absolute abundance of each unique TCRbeta CDR3 rearrangement, sequence reads were collapsed and filtered. For each sample, productive Simpson clonality was calculated by taking the square root of Simpson's diversity index across productive rearrangements. What TCRdb holds here is the immuneACCESS table cut down to in-frame rearrangements. Part of the clones is not present; checked against another copy, under half of the missing clones reflect an unresolved V gene, and the others are unexplained. That table supplies the V and J calls and clone size; D and trimming were determined from the DNA. This sample is represented by approximately 300,000 clones; about 85% of them were singletons. Over 1.5% of the sample rests with the top ten.

These data come from a study of blood T cell repertoires in COVID-19 (dated by TCRdb to the early 2020s). Broadly, across the study: Collaborator samples came from the United States, Italy and Spain and covered acute and convalescent phases of COVID-19. The prospective study material was composed of cDNA or gDNA derived from T cells, B-cell-depleted T cells, or PBMCs. The dataset comprised deeply sampled blood TCRbeta repertoires from subjects exposed to, actively infected with, or recovered from COVID-19. The repertoires were released in a freely available public database meant as a resource for research on the immune response to SARS-CoV-2. Samples were obtained from the ongoing ImmuneRACE study (first 160 participants) and from 1,254 subjects provided by 6 global collaborators. Sample metadata almost always included a de-identified subject ID, COVID-19 status, age in years and sex. Where available, HLA class I and class II types were obtained from metadata supplied by the sample provider rather than from assay-based typing. Broad study findings and their caveats: The quantity of clinical and demographic metadata differed by source and by participant and was supplied without curation.

Participants in the prospective study were aged about 18 to 90 years, lived in approximately 26 United States geographic areas, and enrolled through a virtual design. To assign participants to cohorts, the prospective study relied on clinical history that participants themselves reported in a screening survey and a study questionnaire. Exposed participants had been in contact with someone with a PCR-confirmed or clinician-diagnosed COVID-19 case within 2 weeks of study entry. Mobile phlebotomists in the prospective study collected whole blood, serum and a nasopharyngeal or oropharyngeal swab from every participant. Prospective study participants could optionally give additional blood draws and questionnaires over an approximately two-month period. Before DNA extraction, prospective study blood samples were shipped either frozen or at room temperature. The source of this sequence is a woman aged 30 to 39 who had been exposed to COVID-19. Specimen: PBMCs or T cells enriched from blood (not recorded which).

The CDR3 region has the sequence CASSLAAGGYGYTF. The bases are TGTGCCAGCAGTTTAGCTGCAGGGGGCTATGGCTACACCTTC. This sequence uses TRBV27 and TRBJ1-2; a stretch of 7 junction bases matches TRBD1. CDR1 and CDR2 (MNHEY, SMNVEV) derive from the germline V gene (reference sequence). Relative to germline, V is missing 2 bases and J is missing 4 bases, with 4 bases of the junction outside any gene match. Including cysteine and phenylalanine, the CDR3 has 14 amino acids. Of the read, only the CDR3 DNA is kept; its 42 bases are in frame from base 1.